These 30 T cell receptor beta chains came from one sample sequenced in a study of T cells in localized non-small cell lung cancer (dated by TCRdb to 2018 to 2021). Libraries were made using the immunoSEQ multiplex PCR assay. What TCRdb holds here is the immuneACCESS table cut down to in-frame rearrangements. Part of the clones is not present; checked against another copy, under half of the missing clones reflect an unresolved V gene, and the others are unexplained. This sample is represented by about 36,000 clones; around 90% of them were singletons. The ten top clones hold 6.5% to 9% of the sample. The material sequenced was peripheral blood, taken before any cancer treatment. The source of these receptors is a woman aged 35 to 70 with stage I lung adenocarcinoma.

This chain joins TRBV18 and TRBJ2-7; perhaps TRBD2 as D (6 bases). CDR3 size: 12 residues. Germline CDR1 and CDR2: KGHSH and LQKENI. The V and J ends lost 4 bases and 6 bases respectively, with 10 bases between them. CDR3: CASSRDSGEQYF. The CDR3 nucleotides are TGTGCCAGCTCACGGGACTCGGGCGAGCAGTACTTC.

As for this clone: An end of the junction does not agree with germline; a read error may underlie this. In the same sample, other DNA sequences code for this CDR3. V is TRBV19 and J is TRBJ1-2, with D possibly TRBD1 on 5 matching bases. CDR3 length: 14 residues. CDR1 and CDR2 from the germline V gene are LNHDA and SQIVND (reference sequence). DNA of the CDR3: TGTGCCAGCAGTATAGAACAGGATAACTATGGCTACACCTTC. It encodes CASSIEQDNYGYTF. Complete variable domain (other parts from reference TRBV19 and TRBJ1-2): DGGITQSPKYLFRKEGQNVTLSCEQNLNHDAMYWYRQDPGQGLRLIYYSQIVNDFQKGDIAEGYSVSREKKESFPLTVTSAQKNPTAFYLCASSIEQDNYGYTFGSGTRLTVV.

The genes are TRBV7-6 and TRBJ2-3; D possibly corresponds to TRBD2 (6 bases). Trimming cost V 5 bases and J 2 bases, with 20 bases left between them. CDR1 is SGHVS, CDR2 FNYEAQ, per germline. This CDR3 comprises 17 residues. The CDR3 DNA is TGTGCCAGCAGCGCTGGGACTGCCTATTCCCACACAGATACGCAGTATTTT. As protein: CASSAGTAYSHTDTQYF. Filled out from reference TRBV7-6 and TRBJ2-3, the complete variable domain reads GAGVSQSPRYKVTKRGQDVALRCDPISGHVSLYWYRQALGQGPEFLTYFNYEAQQDKSGLPNDRFSAERPEGSISTLTIQRTEQRDSAMYRCASSAGTAYSHTDTQYFGPGTRLTVL.

The rearrangement uses TRBV6-5 and TRBJ1-3; D gene uncertain. The V end lost 0 bases, the J end lost 4 bases, and 10 bases lay between the germline ends. The CDR3 sequence is 15 residues long. Germline V gene data show CDR1 as MNHEY and CDR2 as SVGAGI. The CDR3 DNA sequence: TGTGCCAGCAGTTACTCAGGAGGGCTAGGAAACACCATATATTTT. Protein sequence: CASSYSGGLGNTIYF.

V is TRBV11-2 and J is TRBJ2-1; D might be TRBD2 (5 bases). Germline CDR1 and CDR2: SGHAT and FQNNGV. The CDR3 covers 16 residues. The ends were cut back, 0 bases at V and 4 bases at J, with 13 bases in the middle. CDR3 in amino acids: CASSLDIRETYNEQFF. CDR3 bases: TGTGCCAGCAGCTTAGATATAAGGGAGACATACAATGAGCAGTTCTTC. Looking up the rest from reference TRBV11-2 and TRBJ2-1 gives the full variable domain: EAGVAQSPRYKIIEKRQSVAFWCNPISGHATLYWYQQILGQGPKLLIQFQNNGVVDDSQLPKDRFSAERLKGVDSTLKIQPAKLEDSAVYLCASSLDIRETYNEQFFGPGTRLTVL.

V is TRBV10-1 and J is TRBJ2-2; 9 nucleotides align to TRBD1. Per germline, CDR1 WNHNN and CDR2 SYGVQD (reference sequence). J lost 4 bases, V lost 5 bases, and 5 bases had no gene match. This CDR3 region has 15 residues. The CDR3 DNA is TGCGCCAGCAGTACAGGGGGCGCAGGCACCGGGGAGCTGTTTTTT. It codes for CASSTGGAGTGELFF.

This chain joins TRBV5-1 and TRBJ2-5; possible D gene TRBD1, 5 bases. V lost 4 bases and J 1 base, leaving 14 bases between the germline ends. Looked up from germline, CDR1 is SGHRS and CDR2 is YFSETQ. The CDR3 covers 15 residues. DNA of the CDR3: TGCGCCAGCAGCCCGCAGGGAAAACCCCAAGAGACCCAGTACTTC. As protein: CASSPQGKPQETQYF.

V usage is TRBV15 and J usage is TRBJ2-1; weak D call: TRBD2 (6 bases). V was cut by 2 bases and J by 9 bases, with 11 bases left in between. This CDR3 is 13 amino acids long. Germline V gene data show CDR1 as LNHNV and CDR2 as YYDKDF (reference sequence). For the CDR3, the DNA is TGTGCCACCAGCAGACTAGCGTCAGGTGAGCAGTTCTTC. Amino acids: CATSRLASGEQFF.

DNA for the CDR3: TGTGCCAGCAGCTTAGGGACGAGAATCTTGGATGGCGGCTACACCTTC. Translated, it gives CASSLGTRILDGGYTF. The rearrangement links TRBV13 to TRBJ1-2; D uncertain. The V gene lost 0 bases and the J gene lost 8 bases, with 19 bases spanning the gap. This CDR3 comprises 16 residues. The germline V gene has CDR1 PRHDT and CDR2 FYEKMQ (reference sequence).

This clone came up a few times. This chain links TRBV2 with TRBJ2-7, with D possibly being TRBD2 (6 bases). V was trimmed by 6 bases and J by 4 bases, leaving 10 bases between them. Germline V gene lookup returns CDR1 SNHLY and CDR2 FYNNEI. The CDR3 consists of 12 residues. This CDR3 is CASRVGLYEQYF. CDR3 DNA: TGTGCCAGCAGGGTGGGACTTTACGAGCAGTACTTC.

The rearrangement links TRBV10-3 to TRBJ1-1; D is unresolved. The CDR3 contains 13 residues. V was pared by 11 bases and J by 4 bases, with 17 bases between. Germline V gene sequence: CDR1 ENHRY, CDR2 SYGVKD. The CDR3 sequence is CAASRSEGTEAFF. The CDR3 nucleotides read TGTGCCGCCTCCCGTAGTGAGGGCACTGAAGCTTTCTTT.

This sequence joins TRBV4-2 and TRBJ1-2; no definite D call. Germline lookup yields CDR1 LGHNA and CDR2 YNFKEQ. Trimming left V 1 base short and J 7 bases short, with 7 bases between. The CDR3 sequence is 12 residues long. The CDR3 sequence is CASSQVGSGYTF. CDR3 nucleotide sequence: TGTGCCAGCAGCCAAGTAGGGTCTGGCTACACCTTC.

The chain employs TRBV28 and TRBJ1-1; no clear D. Germline lookup yields CDR1 MDHEN and CDR2 SYDVKM. V was trimmed by 7 bases and J by 1 base, leaving 13 bases between them. The CDR3 is 14 residues long. The CDR3 sequence: CASNRISTNTEAFF. The CDR3 DNA reads as TGTGCCAGCAATCGGATAAGTACGAACACTGAAGCTTTCTTT.

V and J are TRBV5-1 and TRBJ2-1; D perhaps matches TRBD2 (5 bases). Germline V gives CDR1 SGHRS, CDR2 YFSETQ. The V gene lost 0 bases and the J gene lost 6 bases, with 13 bases spanning the gap. The CDR3 has 15 amino acids. CDR3 in DNA: TGCGCCAGCAGCTTGGCACAGCCGGGAATCAATGAGCAGTTCTTC. Amino acids: CASSLAQPGINEQFF.

This clone was picked up a small number of times. This rearrangement joins TRBV28 to TRBJ1-4; 12 bases are a match to TRBD1. After removal of 6 bases from V and 5 bases from J, the junction contained 13 bases not matched to a gene. Germline CDR1 reads MDHEN; CDR2 reads SYDVKM. This CDR3 is built from 18 residues. The CDR3 sequence: CASSLPPGTGGVNEKLFF. CDR3 nucleotide sequence: TGTGCCAGCAGCCTCCCTCCCGGGACAGGGGGCGTGAATGAAAAACTGTTTTTT.

The gene calls are TRBV7-2 and TRBJ1-5; a possible D gene is TRBD1 (6 bases). Looked up from germline, CDR1 is SGHTA and CDR2 is FQGNSA. The CDR3 spans 15 residues. V was trimmed by 5 bases and J by 6 bases, leaving 17 bases between them. The CDR3 nucleotides are TGTGCCAGCAGCCACGCCCCAGGGGCCAGTCAGCCCCAGCATTTT. It translates to CASSHAPGASQPQHF.

This clone is labeled as medium-sized. V usage is TRBV4-1 and J usage is TRBJ1-2; D is unresolved. The germline V gene encodes CDR1 MGHRA and CDR2 YSYEKL. V lost 0 bases and J lost 5, with 22 bases in between. The CDR3 extends over 18 amino acids. CDR3 residues: CASSQDVIQAANFYGYTF. The CDR3 nucleotides are TGCGCCAGCAGCCAAGATGTAATTCAGGCAGCTAATTTTTATGGCTACACCTTC.

The rearrangement joins TRBV29-1 to TRBJ2-7; D may be TRBD2 (5 bases). The germline V and J ends were trimmed by 3 bases and 2 bases, with 8 bases remaining between them. Per the germline V gene, CDR1 is SQVTM and CDR2 is ANQGSEA. The CDR3 extends over 12 amino acids. The CDR3 nucleotides read TGCAGCGTTGACCACGGGACCTACGAGCAGTACTTC. This translates into CSVDHGTYEQYF.

The chain employs TRBV5-6 and TRBJ2-7, with 8 bases lining up with TRBD1. The germline V gene has CDR1 SGHDT and CDR2 YYEEEE. CDR3 length: 14 amino acids. V dropped 2 bases and J dropped 1; count of bases not matched to a gene: 2. The CDR3: CASSLQGVSYEQYF. CDR3 bases: TGTGCCAGCAGCTTACAGGGGGTATCCTACGAGCAGTACTTC. Together with reference TRBV5-6 and TRBJ2-7, the CDR3 gives the full variable domain: DAGVTQSPTHLIKTRGQQVTLRCSPKSGHDTVSWYQQALGQGPQFIFQYYEEEERQRGNFPDRFSGHQFPNYSSELNVNALLLGDSALYLCASSLQGVSYEQYFGPGTRLTVT.

The chain has TRBV10-3 and TRBJ2-1; tentatively, D is TRBD1 or TRBD2 (5 bases each). Germline V CDR1 and CDR2: ENHRY, SYGVKD. The CDR3 runs 14 residues. V lost 3 bases, J lost 10 bases, and 16 bases lay in between. For the CDR3, the DNA is TGTGCCATCAGTGATGGGACGGCCATCAGGGAGCAGTTCTTC. Encoded protein: CAISDGTAIREQFF.

This rearrangement joins TRBV19 to TRBJ2-7; D unresolved. This CDR3 contains 15 residues. Trimming pared 4 bases from V and 2 bases from J, leaving 15 bases between. Germline-derived CDR1 and CDR2 are LNHDA and SQIVND (reference sequence). CDR3 nucleotide sequence: TGTGCCAGTAGTACCTACCTCTCAAGGGCCTACGAGCAGTACTTC. Translation gives CASSTYLSRAYEQYF.

This chain uses TRBV29-1 with TRBJ1-2; D gene ambiguous. Germline assignment: CDR1 SQVTM and CDR2 ANQGSEA. The CDR3 is 15 residues long. Trimming removed 1 base from V and 2 bases from J, with 14 bases in between. The CDR3 protein is CSVEGAQSTNYGYTF. The CDR3 nucleotides read TGCAGCGTTGAAGGGGCGCAGTCTACAAACTATGGCTACACCTTC.

This chain joins TRBV2 and TRBJ2-7; a weak D match, TRBD1 (5 bases). Deletions cut 7 bases from V and 0 bases from J, with 13 bases between. The CDR3 covers 14 residues. Germline V gives CDR1 SNHLY, CDR2 FYNNEI. CDR3 in amino acids: CASKKSRASYEQYF. For the CDR3, the DNA is TGTGCCAGCAAAAAATCCAGGGCCTCCTACGAGCAGTACTTC.

The chain is built from TRBV9 and TRBJ1-5; 8 bases match TRBD1. This CDR3 contains 13 residues. Germline V gene sequence: CDR1 SGDLS, CDR2 YYNGEE. V shed 3 bases, J shed 4 bases, and the junction held 0 bases outside the gene matches. DNA for the CDR3: TGTGCCAGCAGCGGGACAGGGAATCAGCCCCAGCATTTT. Amino acids: CASSGTGNQPQHF.

The CDR3 region has the DNA TGTGCCTCGGCGGGCCAAGGGGGCACCGGGGAGCTGTTTTTT. As protein: CASAGQGGTGELFF. J is TRBJ2-2 and V is TRBV19; D is possibly TRBD1 (6 bases). The CDR3 covers 14 residues. Trimming shortened V by 11 bases and J by 4 bases, and 17 bases separated the two germline ends. Germline CDR1 is LNHDA and CDR2 is SQIVND (reference sequence).

The chain uses TRBV14 and TRBJ2-1, with D possibly being TRBD2 (6 bases). The V gene's germline CDR1 is SGHDN and CDR2 FVKESK. This CDR3 has 17 residues. Trimming cost V 1 base and J 3 bases, with 16 bases left between them. Written as DNA, the CDR3 is TGTGCCAGCAGCCAAGGGAGGCGGGGTTCCTACTACAATGAGCAGTTCTTC. As protein: CASSQGRRGSYYNEQFF.

This clone was seen only a few times. The gene calls are TRBV7-2 and TRBJ1-1; D is ambiguous. The germline gives CDR1 SGHTA, CDR2 FQGNSA. V lost 2 bases and J 5 bases, leaving 6 bases between the germline ends. This CDR3 is 12 amino acids long. The CDR3 sequence: CASSLRETEAFF. The CDR3 DNA is TGTGCCAGCAGCTTACGGGAAACTGAAGCTTTCTTT.

The genes are TRBV28 and TRBJ1-2, with D possibly matching TRBD1 (6 bases). The CDR3 has 13 amino acids. CDR1 is MDHEN and CDR2 is SYDVKM in the germline V gene. The V end lost 5 bases, the J end lost 4 bases, and 11 bases lay between the germline ends. DNA of the CDR3: TGTGCCAGCAGTCAGGGGCGGAGCTATGGCTACACCTTC. Translating it yields CASSQGRSYGYTF.

This chain connects TRBV7-9 to TRBJ1-5, with TRBD1 matching over 7 bases. J was trimmed by 4 bases and V by 5 bases; bases with no gene match: 17. Germline V lookup: CDR1 SEHNR, CDR2 FQNEAQ (reference sequence). This CDR3 is 18 amino acids long. The CDR3 sequence is CASSPALRYRTGNQPQHF. Written as DNA, the CDR3 is TGTGCCAGCAGCCCAGCCCTGCGTTATAGGACAGGAAATCAGCCCCAGCATTTT.

This chain links TRBV7-9 with TRBJ2-1; 12 nucleotides agree with TRBD1. The V segment lost 5 bases and the J segment 7 bases; nucleotides outside the gene matches: 3. Germline V gene lookup returns CDR1 SEHNR and CDR2 FQNEAQ (reference sequence). The CDR3 contains 14 residues. The CDR3 coding sequence is TGTGCCAGCAGCCTGGGACAGGGGGCGAATGAGCAGTTCTTC. Translating gives CASSLGQGANEQFF.